These 7 T cell receptor beta chains share one sample of origin, sequenced in a study of cytomegalovirus exposure and HLA in healthy donors. Primers included in the PCR were 60 Vbeta and 13 Jbeta primers. The repertoire was sequenced with immunoSEQ multiplex PCR; TCRdb's copy has only in-frame clones and lacks some. The sample shows roughly 120,000 clones, 73% of them seen only once. The specimen sequenced was PBMCs. These receptor sequences come from a woman in her 40s in good health and CMV-seropositive.

V usage is TRBV5-6 and J usage is TRBJ1-1; D perhaps matches TRBD1 (5 bases). V shed 5 bases and J shed 5 bases, with 13 bases lying between them. The CDR3 totals 13 residues. Germline assignment: CDR1 SGHDT and CDR2 YYEEEE. CDR3 loop: CASRRQEGTEAFF. In DNA, the CDR3 is TGTGCCAGCAGGCGCCAGGAGGGGACTGAAGCTTTCTTT.

The V call is TRBV19, the J call TRBJ1-5; the D gene is possibly TRBD1 (6 bases). The length of the CDR3 is 15 residues. Per the germline V gene, CDR1 is LNHDA and CDR2 is SQIVND (reference sequence). V was pared by 4 bases and J by 3 bases, with 13 bases between. The chain's CDR3 is CASSRGGNSNQPQHF. The CDR3 region has the DNA TGTGCCAGTAGTAGGGGGGGCAATTCCAATCAGCCCCAGCATTTT.

The rearrangement joins TRBV5-1 to TRBJ1-1, with 8 bases aligning to TRBD1. The germline gives CDR1 SGHRS, CDR2 YFSETQ. This CDR3 contains 14 residues. V shed 5 bases, J shed 3 bases, and the junction held 6 bases outside the gene matches. As DNA, the CDR3 is TGCGCCAGCAGAGGACAGGGACCATACACTGAAGCTTTCTTT. This translates into CASRGQGPYTEAFF.

This chain's CDR3 is CASRPQGGGYGYTF. CDR3 coding DNA: TGTGCCAGCAGACCACAGGGGGGAGGCTATGGCTACACCTTC. The chain recombines TRBV6-5 with TRBJ1-2, with 8 bases identical to TRBD1. V trimming: 6 bases; J trimming: 4 bases; junction bases outside the gene matches: 7. Germline CDR1 reads MNHEY; CDR2 reads SVGAGI. This CDR3 is built from 14 residues.

The chain carries TRBV28 and TRBJ2-5, with 11 bases that match TRBD2. This CDR3 region has 15 residues. Looked up from germline, CDR1 is MDHEN and CDR2 is SYDVKM. J gave up 5 bases and V 6 bases, and 8 bases lay outside the gene matches. As DNA, the CDR3 is TGTGCCAGCAGAAATTCACTAGCGGGGGCGGAGACCCAGTACTTC. Translating gives CASRNSLAGAETQYF.

The rearrangement uses TRBV2 and TRBJ1-6; 10 bases map to TRBD1. The CDR3 length is 18 residues. Germline CDR1 and CDR2: SNHLY and FYNNEI. V was clipped by 6 bases and J by 2 bases; unmatched bases: 10. The CDR3 loop reads CASSFSTGTGAYNSPLHF. The CDR3 bases are TGTGCCAGCAGCTTCTCTACCGGGACAGGGGCCTATAATTCACCCCTCCACTTT.

This CDR3 reads CASSPWPYGGNEQFF. The CDR3 DNA is TGTGCCAGCAGCCCCTGGCCCTACGGGGGCAATGAGCAGTTCTTC. The V and J genes are TRBV5-5 and TRBJ2-1; D perhaps matches TRBD2 (6 bases). V was shortened by 4 bases and J by 6 bases, with 17 bases between the two germline ends. Germline V gives CDR1 SGHKS, CDR2 YYEKEE (reference sequence). This CDR3 contains 15 residues. The whole variable domain, remainder taken from reference TRBV5-5 and TRBJ2-1, is DAGVTQSPTHLIKTRGQQVTLRCSPISGHKSVSWYQQVLGQGPQFIFQYYEKEERGRGNFPDRFSARQFPNYSSELNVNALLLGDSALYLCASSPWPYGGNEQFFGPGTRLTVL.